The 12 T cell receptor beta chains reported below all come from one sample, sequenced in a study of human T cells and chemical hapten exposure. TCRdb independently ran MiXCR on the RACE reads; one entry per CDR3 protein. Seen here are 180,000 or so distinct CDR3 sequences, around 30% observed once, and the top ten hold roughly 3%. The sample's time point: pre-sensitization, week 0. The treatment is: therapeutic diphenylcyclopropenone sensitization with weekly scalp DPC. Sequenced here: whole blood, sampled in connection with sensitization to the hapten diphenylcyclopropenone (DPC). The receptors shown here come from a woman between 25 and 40 years old with alopecia areata. Some clones in this sample may be carry-over from other donors' samples.

In its sample, this clonotype was seen many times. The rearrangement joins TRBV20-1 to TRBJ1-6; no firm D call. The V end was cut by 3 bases, the J end by 7 bases, with 10 bases between. Germline-derived CDR1 and CDR2 are DFQATT and SNEGSKA (reference sequence). The CDR3 length is 13 residues. The CDR3 here is CSARTTENSPLHF. Here the CDR3 DNA reads TGCAGTGCTAGGACAACAGAGAATTCACCCCTCCACTTT.

This clonotype was counted a few times. The gene calls are TRBV7-2 and TRBJ2-1; maybe TRBD1 (5 bases). This CDR3 has 17 residues. V shed 2 bases and J shed 6 bases, with 20 bases lying between them. Germline CDR1 SGHTA, CDR2 FQGNSA. The CDR3 spells CASSLRGFSARSNEQFF. In DNA form, the CDR3 reads TGTGCCAGCAGCTTAAGGGGATTTAGTGCTAGATCCAATGAGCAGTTCTTC.

The genes are TRBV4-3 and TRBJ1-1; D may be TRBD1 (5 bases). In germline, CDR1 is LGHNA, CDR2 YSLEER. The CDR3 covers 15 residues. Trimming stripped 1 base from V and 4 bases from J, with 13 bases between. DNA of the CDR3: TGCGCCAGCAGCCAAGCTGGTTGGGGGGGCACTGAAGCTTTCTTT. This translates into CASSQAGWGGTEAFF.

This clonotype was observed a few times. DNA of the CDR3: TGTGCCAGCAGCCGGGGGGGGTACCAAGAGACCCAGTACTTC. It is translated as CASSRGGYQETQYF. The V call is TRBV28, the J call TRBJ2-5; 8 nucleotides agree with TRBD2. After removal of 6 bases from V and 0 bases from J, the junction contained 3 bases not matched to a gene. The CDR3 loop spans 14 amino acids. Germline V gene lookup returns CDR1 MDHEN and CDR2 SYDVKM.

This chain joins TRBV6-5 and TRBJ1-1; a possible D gene is TRBD1 (5 bases). The germline gives CDR1 MNHEY, CDR2 SVGAGI. V was shortened by 2 bases and J by 7 bases, with 8 bases between the two germline ends. The CDR3 contains 12 residues. The CDR3 coding sequence is TGTGCCAGCAGTTACGGGGGGGTTGAAGCTTTCTTT. It codes for CASSYGGVEAFF.

This clonotype was detected a few times. J is TRBJ2-6 and V is TRBV28; D unclear. With 1 base removed from V and 0 bases from J, the gap between germline ends came to 4 bases. The CDR3 totals 15 residues. Germline V gene data show CDR1 as MDHEN and CDR2 as SYDVKM. In DNA form, the CDR3 reads TGTGCCAGCAGTTTATTTGTCTCTGGGGCCAACGTCCTGACTTTC. It codes for CASSLFVSGANVLTF.

The chain links TRBV27 to TRBJ1-6; 9 bases line up with TRBD1. CDR1 is MNHEY and CDR2 is SMNVEV in the germline V gene (reference sequence). After removal of 4 bases from V and 8 bases from J, the junction contained 6 bases not matched to a gene. The CDR3 has 15 amino acids. CDR3 nucleotide sequence: TGTGCCAGCAGTTCTGGACAGGGGCGGGATTCACCCCTCCACTTT. This encodes CASSSGQGRDSPLHF.

This clonotype was observed a few times. The chain carries TRBV28 and TRBJ2-2; TRBD1 agrees at 10 bases. After removal of 4 bases from V and 6 bases from J, the junction contained 5 bases not matched to a gene. The CDR3 contains 15 residues. Germline lookup yields CDR1 MDHEN and CDR2 SYDVKM. CDR3 in DNA: TGTGCCAGCAGTTCCGGACAGGGGGGATCCGGGGAGCTGTTTTTT. Its protein product is CASSSGQGGSGELFF. Variable domain in full (rest from reference TRBV28 and TRBJ2-2): DVKVTQSSRYLVKRTGEKVFLECVQDMDHENMFWYRQDPGLGLRLIYFSYDVKMKEKGDIPEGYSVSREKKERFSLILESASTNQTSMYLCASSSGQGGSGELFFGEGSRLTVL.

This clonotype has ten or more counts. The chain has TRBV29-1 and TRBJ1-1; 9 bases align to TRBD1. The trim removed 7 bases at V and 7 bases at J, leaving 7 bases unmatched. Germline CDR1 is SQVTM and CDR2 is ANQGSEA. The CDR3 has 12 amino acids. CDR3: CSGSGTGFEAFF. CDR3 in DNA: TGCAGCGGATCCGGGACAGGGTTTGAAGCTTTCTTT.

Here the CDR3 DNA reads TGCAGTGCTACCGTCCGACAGGGCGTAGGAAACATTCAGTACTTC. Protein: CSATVRQGVGNIQYF. The J gene is TRBJ2-4, the V gene TRBV20-1; 7 bases fit TRBD1. This CDR3 region has 15 residues. After removal of 4 bases from V and 6 bases from J, the junction contained 12 bases not matched to a gene. CDR1 is DFQATT, CDR2 SNEGSKA, per germline (reference sequence).

About this clonotype itself: Germline and junction disagree at one end, which may indicate a read error. The V and J genes are TRBV7-7 and TRBJ2-2; possible D gene TRBD2, 5 bases. The CDR3 is 15 amino acids. CDR1 and CDR2 from the germline V gene are SSHAT and FNYEAQ (reference sequence). CDR3 amino acids: CASSLASGNTGELFF. The CDR3 DNA is TGTGCTAGCAGCTTAGCGTCAGGAAACACCGGGGAGCTGTTTTTT.

The J gene is TRBJ2-3, the V gene TRBV7-2; 12 nucleotides align to TRBD2. The V segment lost 5 bases and the J segment 3 bases; nucleotides outside the gene matches: 9. In germline, CDR1 is SGHTA, CDR2 FQGNSA. The CDR3 covers 17 residues. CDR3 amino acids: CASSRRGTSGFTDTQYF. For the CDR3, the DNA is TGTGCCAGCAGCCGTAGAGGGACTAGCGGGTTTACAGATACGCAGTATTTT.